The 11 T cell receptor beta chains in this list originate from one sample, sequenced in a study of blood T cells in healthy people across ages. PCR was performed a second time for roughly 7 to 11 cycles using a sample-barcoded 5' primer and a J-beta primer mix. Each CDR3 protein is one row after TCRdb ran MiXCR on the 5' RACE reads. The table lists approximately 810,000 distinct CDR3 sequences, about 36% of them singletons. Material: blood. These TCRs come from a man between 18 and 29 years old in good health.

This clonotype has only one observation. A much larger clone lies one base from this, so it may be a read error. J is TRBJ2-3 and V is TRBV10-3; 13 nucleotides line up with TRBD2. Germline assignment: CDR1 ENHRY and CDR2 SYGVKD. V was pared by 10 bases and J by 7 bases, with 17 bases of the junction left unmatched. The CDR3 is 17 residues long. The CDR3 sequence: CANSSGLAGVHTNTQYF. The CDR3 coding sequence is TGTGCCAACAGCTCCGGACTAGCGGGGGTCCACACGAATACGCAGTATTTT.

This rearrangement joins TRBV21-1 to TRBJ2-7; the table's D call, TRBD1, was not checked against the DNA. TRBV21-1 is reported as a pseudogene. CDR3 length: 15 amino acids. The chain's CDR3 is CASSKGGTFSYEQYF. The CDR3 region has the DNA TGTGCCAGCAGCAAAGGGGGGACGTTTTCCTACGAGCAGTACTTC.

This clonotype has at least ten counts. The genes are TRBV12-3 or TRBV12-4 and TRBJ1-2; weak D call: TRBD1 (5 bases). This CDR3 spans 12 amino acids. The germline V and J ends were trimmed by 5 bases and 5 bases, with 9 bases remaining between them. The CDR3 DNA reads TGTGCCAGCAGTCGGGGCCAGTATGGCTACACCTTC. It yields the protein CASSRGQYGYTF.

V gene TRBV10-3 combines with J gene TRBJ2-7, with 7 bases fitting TRBD1. V was clipped by 4 bases and J by 12 bases; unmatched bases: 18. CDR1 is ENHRY, CDR2 SYGVKD, per germline. This CDR3 spans 15 amino acids. The CDR3 protein is CAISGRDREQETPYF. CDR3 DNA: TGTGCCATCAGTGGACGAGACAGGGAGCAAGAGACCCCGTACTTC.

Regarding this clonotype: This may be a read error: a much more frequent sequence differs by one nucleotide. This chain uses TRBV5-1 with TRBJ2-3; 9 bases match TRBD2. Per germline, CDR1 SGHRS and CDR2 YFSETQ. This CDR3 region has 15 residues. The ends lost 4 bases at V and 1 base at J; junction bases unmatched: 4. CDR3: CASSRASGGTDTQYF. The DNA for the CDR3 is TGCGCCAGCAGCAGAGCTAGCGGGGGCACAGATACGCAGTATTTT.

The rearrangement uses TRBV7-9 and TRBJ2-1; D possibly uses TRBD1 or TRBD2 (7 bases each). The V gene's germline CDR1 is SEHNR and CDR2 FQNEAQ (reference sequence). This CDR3 is 15 amino acids long. V shed 5 bases and J shed 6 bases, with 17 bases lying between them. CDR3 protein: CASSRPGGVGNEQFF. CDR3 nucleotides: TGTGCCAGCAGCCGACCAGGGGGGGTGGGCAATGAGCAGTTCTTC.

This clonotype appeared once. A much larger clone lies one base from this, so it may be a read error. The rearrangement uses TRBV12-3 or TRBV12-4 and TRBJ1-2, with D possibly TRBD1 on 5 matching bases. Deletions cut 6 bases from V and 3 bases from J, with 11 bases between. CDR3 length: 13 residues. The CDR3 sequence: CASSRWGDYGYTF. Written as DNA, the CDR3 is TGTGCCAGCAGCCGGTGGGGCGACTATGGCTACACCTTC.

This clonotype was counted between two and nine times. The rearrangement joins TRBV27 to TRBJ2-1; 7 bases map to TRBD1. The length of the CDR3 is 16 residues. J lost 2 bases, V lost 2 bases, and 6 bases had no gene match. The germline V gene has CDR1 MNHEY and CDR2 SMNVEV (reference sequence). CDR3 bases: TGTGCCAGCAGTTTACGTGGGACAGTAGCCTACAATGAGCAGTTCTTC. It codes for CASSLRGTVAYNEQFF.

The chain is built from TRBV12-3 or TRBV12-4 and TRBJ2-5; D might be TRBD1 (6 bases). Trimming removed 6 bases at V and 5 bases at J, with 13 bases between. The CDR3 covers 13 residues. CDR3 protein: CASSVTGRETQYF. CDR3 DNA: TGTGCCAGCAGCGTTACAGGGCGGGAGACCCAGTACTTC.

The chain uses TRBV4-1 and TRBJ2-2, with a tentative D call TRBD2 (5 bases). Trimming shortened V by 1 base and J by 2 bases, and 11 bases separated the two germline ends. Germline assignment: CDR1 MGHRA and CDR2 YSYEKL. CDR3 length equals 16 residues. The CDR3 loop is CASSQVEGSNTGELFF. CDR3 DNA: TGCGCCAGCAGCCAAGTGGAAGGGAGTAACACCGGGGAGCTGTTTTTT.

The chain recombines TRBV7-2 with TRBJ1-4; TRBD1 matches 7 bases. The CDR3 totals 15 residues. Unmatched junction bases numbered 8, after V lost 5 bases and J lost 5 bases. Germline values: CDR1 SGHTA, CDR2 FQGNSA. CDR3 nucleotides: TGTGCCAGCAGCCCCCAGACAGGGCTGAATGAAAAACTGTTTTTT. It codes for CASSPQTGLNEKLFF.